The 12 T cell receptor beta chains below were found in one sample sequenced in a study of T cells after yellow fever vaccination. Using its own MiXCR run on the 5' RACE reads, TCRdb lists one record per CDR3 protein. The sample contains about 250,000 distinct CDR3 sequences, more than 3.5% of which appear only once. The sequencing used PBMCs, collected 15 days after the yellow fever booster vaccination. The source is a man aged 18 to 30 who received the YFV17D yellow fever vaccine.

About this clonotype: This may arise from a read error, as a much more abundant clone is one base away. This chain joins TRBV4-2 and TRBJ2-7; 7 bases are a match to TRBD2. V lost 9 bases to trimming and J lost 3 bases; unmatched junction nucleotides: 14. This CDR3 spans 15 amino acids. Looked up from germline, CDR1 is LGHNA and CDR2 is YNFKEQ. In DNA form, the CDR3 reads TGTGCCAGAAGGGACCCCGGCCCTAGCGGCTACGAGCAGTACGTC. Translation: CARRDPGPSGYEQYV.

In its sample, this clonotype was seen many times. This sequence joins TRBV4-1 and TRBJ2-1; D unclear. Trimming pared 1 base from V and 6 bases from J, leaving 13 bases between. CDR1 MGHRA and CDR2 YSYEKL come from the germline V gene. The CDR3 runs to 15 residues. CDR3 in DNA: TGCGCCAGCAGCCAAGTTCCTGGTCCTTTCAATGAGCAGTTCTTC. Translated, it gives CASSQVPGPFNEQFF.

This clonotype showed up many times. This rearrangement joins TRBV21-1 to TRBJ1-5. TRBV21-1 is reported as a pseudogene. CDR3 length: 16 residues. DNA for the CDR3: TGTGCCAGCAGCAATCAACAGAGAGAAGACAATCAGCCCCAGCATTTT. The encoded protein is CASSNQQREDNQPQHF.

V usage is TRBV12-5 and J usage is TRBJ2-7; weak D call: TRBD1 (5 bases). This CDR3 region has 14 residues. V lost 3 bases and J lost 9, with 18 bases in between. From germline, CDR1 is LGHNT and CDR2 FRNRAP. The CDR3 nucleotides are TGTGCTAGTGGTTTCAACTGGGGCCTTAGCCGGCAGTACGTC. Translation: CASGFNWGLSRQYV.

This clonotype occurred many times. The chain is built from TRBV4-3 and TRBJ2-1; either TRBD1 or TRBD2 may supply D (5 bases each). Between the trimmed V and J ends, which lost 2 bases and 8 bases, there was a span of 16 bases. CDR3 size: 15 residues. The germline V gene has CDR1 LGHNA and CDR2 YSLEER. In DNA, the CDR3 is TGCGCCAGCAGCCAACGGGACGGGTTGATCTATGAGCAGTTCTTC. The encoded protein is CASSQRDGLIYEQFF.

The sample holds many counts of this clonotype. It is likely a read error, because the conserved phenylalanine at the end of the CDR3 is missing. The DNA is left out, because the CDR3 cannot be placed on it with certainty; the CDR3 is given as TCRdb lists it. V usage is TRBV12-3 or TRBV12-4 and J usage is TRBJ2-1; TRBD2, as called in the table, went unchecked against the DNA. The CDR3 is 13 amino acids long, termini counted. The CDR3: CASSSQRGGIPII.

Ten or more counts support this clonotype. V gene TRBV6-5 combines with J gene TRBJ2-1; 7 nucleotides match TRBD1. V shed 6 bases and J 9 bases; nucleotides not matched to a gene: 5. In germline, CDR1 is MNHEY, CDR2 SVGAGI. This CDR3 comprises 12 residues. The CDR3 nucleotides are TGTGCCAGCAGCGCAGGGGGTAGTGAGCAGTTCTTC. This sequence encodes CASSAGGSEQFF.

The CDR3 DNA sequence: TGCGCCAGCAGCTTGGAGTCGGGGGGCGCTTTCTTT. Protein: CASSLESGGAFF. This chain joins TRBV5-1 and TRBJ1-1, with TRBD1 as a possible D gene (6 bases). This CDR3 is built from 12 residues. CDR1 and CDR2 from the germline V gene are SGHRS and YFSETQ. The V end was cut by 0 bases, the J end by 11 bases, with 11 bases between.

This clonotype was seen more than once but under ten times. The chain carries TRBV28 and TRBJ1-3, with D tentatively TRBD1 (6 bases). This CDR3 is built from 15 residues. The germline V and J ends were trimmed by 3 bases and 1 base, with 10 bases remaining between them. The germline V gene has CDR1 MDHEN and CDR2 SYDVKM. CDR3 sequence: CASSLDRPSGNTIYF. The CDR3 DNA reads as TGTGCCAGCAGTTTGGACAGACCTTCTGGAAACACCATATATTTT.

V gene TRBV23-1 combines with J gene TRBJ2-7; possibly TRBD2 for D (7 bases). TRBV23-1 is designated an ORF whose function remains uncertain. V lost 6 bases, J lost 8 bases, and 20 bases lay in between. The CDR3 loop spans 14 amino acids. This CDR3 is CASSGGRRNLKQYV. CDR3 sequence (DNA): TGCGCCAGCAGCGGGGGGCGGCGGAATCTGAAGCAGTACGTC.

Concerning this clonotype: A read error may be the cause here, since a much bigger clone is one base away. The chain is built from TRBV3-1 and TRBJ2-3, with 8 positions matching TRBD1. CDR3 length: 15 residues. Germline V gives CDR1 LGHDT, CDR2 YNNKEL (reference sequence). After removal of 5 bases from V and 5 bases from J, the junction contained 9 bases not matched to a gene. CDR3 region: CASSGWDRKLDTQYF. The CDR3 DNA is TGTGCCAGCAGCGGGTGGGACAGGAAATTAGATACGCAGTATTTT.

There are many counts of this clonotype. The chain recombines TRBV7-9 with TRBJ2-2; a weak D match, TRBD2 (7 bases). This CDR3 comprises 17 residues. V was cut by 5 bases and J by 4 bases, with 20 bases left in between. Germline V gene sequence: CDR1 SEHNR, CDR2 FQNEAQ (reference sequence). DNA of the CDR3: TGTGCCAGCAGCCAGATCCCCGGGGGGCCGGTCACCGGGGAGCTGTTTTTT. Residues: CASSQIPGGPVTGELFF.